This T cell receptor (beta chain) appears in the sequencing data of a study of T cell repertoires and HLA-DP antigens (dated by TCRdb to the late 2010s). In terms of the full investigation: Using HeLa cells transduced to present allogeneic HLA-DP, the study set up an in vitro model of CD4+ T cell alloreactivity. Compared with self, one alloantigen differed at one amino acid in the peptide-binding groove and the other differed at ten, modelling structurally similar versus dissimilar alloantigens. The three donors, two male and one female, ranged from the 18-to-29 to the 60-to-69 age band. Average DNA input was about 220 ng for sorted CD137+CD4+ samples, compared with 1,200 ng for pre-culture CD4+ samples. Study-level results and caveats: The study was limited by having just a few donors, by relying on a non-physiological HeLa antigen-presenting system, and by using total CD4+ cells as responders. Separate analysis of naive and memory CD4+ repertoires was not performed. An average cumulative frequency of around 36% against one allele and approximately 48% against the other was found for clones undetected before culture. Sorted CD137+ cells showed similar clonality against both alloantigens, at 0.35 to 0.45, which was much higher than the approximately 0.04 seen in pre-culture samples.

Magnetic bead negative selection was used to isolate untouched CD4+ T cells from Ficoll-separated PBMC, with an average purity of around 98%. Untouched CD4+ T cells were isolated from Ficoll-separated PBMC with magnetic beads, reaching approximately 98% purity with negligible CD8+ contamination. Peripheral blood mononuclear cells came from the buffy coats of three healthy blood donors. CMV seronegative status was shared by all three donors. Genomic DNA was extracted with the DNeasy Blood & Tissue Kit. TCRB sequencing was performed on genomic DNA from sorted CD137+CD4+ cells and pre-culture CD4+ baseline samples from each subject. The cysteine opens and the phenylalanine closes a CDR3 of 16 amino acids. Just CDR3 DNA is preserved here, 48 bases in frame from base 1. From a lookup of the germline V gene (reference sequence), CDR1 and CDR2 are MNHNY and SVGAGI. V loses 0 bases of germline sequence and J loses 6 bases, and the interval between the two ends is 15 bases.

TCRB CDR3 regions were amplified with the immunoSEQ multiplex PCR using forward primers for 54 TRBV segments and reverse primers for 13 TRBJ segments. Pre-culture CD4+ samples were sequenced at deep resolution with a target of 200,000 T cell genomes. Sequencing of the amplicons on an Illumina HiSeq System generated 87 bp reads spanning the CDR3. Regarding the original processing steps: Correction for PCR and sequencing errors was applied to reads, and CDR3 regions were defined through alignment to IMGT reference sequences. Template and unique rearrangement counts were estimated using synthetic template pools. Clonality was computed as 1 minus Pielou's evenness. The Daley-Smith estimator was used to estimate richness. Repertoire overlap was measured with Morisita's index. Clones found in cultured samples but undetected in the pre-culture repertoire of the corresponding donor were defined as low-abundance clones. TCRdb retrieved this table from immuneACCESS and kept in-frame rearrangements only. Not all clones are present; in checked studies, unresolved V genes account for under half, and no reason is known for the remainder. V and J calls and clone size follow that table, whereas D and trimming were derived from the DNA. The sample profile shows almost 90,000 clones; approximately 86% of them were found once. Jointly, the top ten make up roughly 1.5% of the sample.

Turning to this clone: The antigen it binds to is not known. No quality values exist for individual bases; no much larger clone is one base distant.

This TCR came from a man aged 50 to 60 in good health and CMV-seronegative. The chain employs TRBV6-6 and TRBJ2-1, and the D gene may be TRBD2, 6 bases matching. Source material: CD4+ T cells from PBMCs. The bases are TGTGCCAGCAGTTACTCGAAGGGGAGGCTGGCCAATGAGCAGTTCTTC. Protein translation: CASSYSKGRLANEQFF.